The next 11 T cell receptor beta chains were all read from a single sample in a study of CD8+CD57+ T cells in acquired aplastic anemia. It was genomic DNA that served as the template for profiling TCR beta VDJ and CDR3. TCRdb ran MiXCR on the reads and lists one entry per CDR3 protein. The sample lists over 100,000 distinct CDR3 sequences, around two fifths occurring once. Input material: sorted CD4+, CD8+, or CD8+CD57+ T cells (not recorded which) from PBMCs. These receptors were collected from a human donor in good health, serving as a control.

The chain couples TRBV7-9 to TRBJ2-5; 11 bases are a match to TRBD1. CDR1 SEHNR and CDR2 FQNEAQ come from the germline V gene (reference sequence). The length of the CDR3 is 16 residues. J was trimmed by 7 bases and V by 3 bases; bases with no gene match: 10. This CDR3 is CASSLGPDRGRVTQYF. CDR3 coding DNA: TGTGCCAGCAGCTTGGGCCCGGACAGGGGGCGTGTGACCCAGTACTTC.

Ten or more counts support this clonotype. The CDR3 spells CASSDRTGPDQPQHF. DNA for the CDR3: TGTGCCAGCAGTGATCGGACAGGGCCGGACCAGCCCCAGCATTTT. The chain links TRBV2 to TRBJ1-5; 8 bases fit TRBD1. The V gene's germline CDR1 is SNHLY and CDR2 FYNNEI. V was clipped by 3 bases and J by 7 bases; unmatched bases: 8. There are 15 residues in the CDR3.

This clonotype occurred many times. This sequence joins TRBV6-2 or TRBV6-3 and TRBJ2-7, with 8 bases matching TRBD2. Germline lookup yields CDR1 MNHEY and CDR2 SVGEGT. The CDR3 spans 14 residues. The V and J ends lost 11 bases and 3 bases, in that order; junction bases with no gene match: 12. Written as DNA, the CDR3 is TGTGCCGCAGCCCACCCTAGCGGGTTCTACGAGCAGTACTTC. Protein sequence: CAAAHPSGFYEQYF.

This clonotype has a handful of counts. Possible read error: a much larger clone is one base away. It is likely a read error, because the conserved phenylalanine at the end of the CDR3 is missing. The DNA for the CDR3 is TGCAGTGCTAGAGGCCTCCTAGCTATACGTGAAAAACTGTTTCTT. Translated, it gives CSARGLLAIREKLFL. This sequence joins TRBV20-1 and TRBJ1-4; D gene unclear. The CDR3 is 15 residues long. The V gene's germline CDR1 is DFQATT and CDR2 SNEGSKA (reference sequence). Trimming shortened V by 1 base and J by 7 bases, and 16 bases separated the two germline ends.

This clonotype showed up just a few times. The chain joins TRBV10-2 to TRBJ1-2; D remains unclear. The V end lost 8 bases, the J end lost 4 bases, and 14 bases lay between the germline ends. CDR1 is WSHSY, CDR2 SAAADI, per germline. This CDR3 spans 13 amino acids. The CDR3 protein is CASYAAGIYGYTF. The CDR3 nucleotides read TGCGCCAGCTACGCAGCCGGGATCTATGGCTACACCTTC.

Concerning this clonotype: The junction does not match germline at one end; this may be a read error. The chain is built from TRBV19 and TRBJ1-5; D not resolved. The CDR3 sequence is 14 residues long. CDR1 and CDR2 (germline): LNHDA, SQIVND (reference sequence). This chain's CDR3 is CVSSIVSQTSPQHF. The CDR3 DNA sequence: TGTGTCAGTAGTATCGTGAGCCAGACGTCGCCCCAGCATTTT.

J is TRBJ2-3 and V is TRBV24-1, with 11 bases identical to TRBD1. This CDR3 region has 16 residues. The junction had 6 bases not matched to a gene; V was cut back by 3 bases and J by 5 bases. CDR1 and CDR2 (germline): KGHDR, SFDVKD. The CDR3 DNA reads TGTGCCACCAGTGATGGACAGGGGGCGCGTAGAGATACGCAGTATTTT. It yields the protein CATSDGQGARRDTQYF.

The chain combines TRBV12-3 or TRBV12-4 with TRBJ2-3; the match to TRBD1 covers 12 bases. Trimming cost V 5 bases and J 3 bases; bases outside gene matches: 6. The CDR3 runs to 16 residues. CDR3 DNA sequence: TGTGCCAGCAGTCCGGGACAGGGGGCTTTTACAGATACGCAGTATTTT. Its translation: CASSPGQGAFTDTQYF.

Concerning this clonotype: The conserved closing phenylalanine or tryptophan is absent in this CDR3, likely reflecting a read error. The DNA is omitted, as the CDR3 cannot be located on it reliably, and the CDR3 follows TCRdb's listing. The V gene is TRBV2, the J gene TRBJ2-7; TRBD2 is the table's D call, not checked against the DNA. CDR1 is SNHLY and CDR2 is FYNNEI in the germline V gene. The CDR3 is 16 residues long, ends included. CDR3 residues: CASSLPSGGFSYERYL.

V usage is TRBV14 and J usage is TRBJ2-1, with 8 bases matching TRBD2. Looked up from germline, CDR1 is SGHDN and CDR2 is FVKESK. V shed 0 bases, J shed 0 bases, and the junction held 7 bases outside the gene matches. This CDR3 region has 18 residues. CDR3 residues: CASSQEIPAGVSYNEQFF. DNA for the CDR3: TGTGCCAGCAGCCAAGAGATCCCAGCGGGGGTCTCCTACAATGAGCAGTTCTTC.

This clonotype showed up many times. The chain's CDR3 is CASSGNSRTDTQYF. The CDR3 DNA sequence: TGCGCCAGCAGTGGGAACTCGCGCACAGATACGCAGTATTTT. V gene TRBV10-2 combines with J gene TRBJ2-3; D is uncertain. The CDR3 runs to 14 residues. Trimming shortened V by 4 bases and J by 1 base, and 9 bases separated the two germline ends. The V gene's germline CDR1 is WSHSY and CDR2 SAAADI.